The rows below give T cell receptor beta chains drawn from one sample of a study of blood T cell repertoires in COVID-19. Sequenced by immunoSEQ multiplex PCR; TCRdb stores in-frame clones only, minus some. Of hundreds of thousands of clones listed, more than 85% are singletons. Specimen: peripheral blood. Every receptor here comes from a man aged 60-69 years with acute or convalescent COVID-19. Each CDR3 is given without its conserved first and last residue. The order of the fields is V gene, J gene, CDR3 protein.

v_call: TRBV5-4; j_call: TRBJ2-1; cdr3_aa: ASSSGLAGGLVEQF
v_call: TRBV21-1; j_call: TRBJ2-1; cdr3_aa: ASSNGFPEGSYNEQF
v_call: TRBV7-8; j_call: TRBJ1-5; cdr3_aa: ASSSIRDRSNQPQH
v_call: TRBV4-2; j_call: TRBJ1-5; cdr3_aa: ASSRAGDSNQPQH
v_call: TRBV7-9; j_call: TRBJ2-2; cdr3_aa: ASSLRTRVSGELF
v_call: TRBV11-2; j_call: TRBJ1-2; cdr3_aa: ASSSPGTPTKYT
v_call: TRBV5-6; j_call: TRBJ1-1; cdr3_aa: ASRGYGTENTEAF
v_call: TRBV7-9; j_call: TRBJ1-6; cdr3_aa: ASSLGQGFYNSPLH
v_call: TRBV2; j_call: TRBJ1-4; cdr3_aa: ASSERGEEKLF
v_call: TRBV11-2; j_call: TRBJ2-5; cdr3_aa: ASSLRPGLAYQETQY
v_call: TRBV28; j_call: TRBJ2-7; cdr3_aa: ASRGTSGGSYEQY
v_call: TRBV5-6; j_call: TRBJ2-3; cdr3_aa: ASRGTGKGADTQY
v_call: TRBV5-4; j_call: TRBJ2-3; cdr3_aa: ASSLGLAGDKDTQY
v_call: TRBV2; j_call: TRBJ2-7; cdr3_aa: ASNPRSGTSGVEQY
v_call: TRBV5-1; j_call: TRBJ2-3; cdr3_aa: ASSPGLTSTDTQY
v_call: TRBV6-5; j_call: TRBJ1-2; cdr3_aa: ASSRTGQGYGYT